Presented here are 9 T cell receptor beta chains from one specimen sequenced in a study of identical twins. Each CDR3 protein gets one entry after TCRdb re-called the 5' RACE reads with MiXCR. The top ten hold approximately 0.98% of the sample, which has roughly 490,000 distinct CDR3 sequences, more than 13% seen once. A further study also used this sample, focusing on yellow fever vaccine responses in identical twins.

Specimen: CD4+ T cells sorted from blood. These receptors all come from a woman aged 18-35 years in good health.

The rearrangement uses TRBV5-6 and TRBJ2-7; D call uncertain. V lost 4 bases to trimming and J lost 0 bases, with 11 bases between them. Germline CDR1 and CDR2: SGHDT and YYEEEE. The CDR3 runs to 14 residues. The CDR3 protein is CASSRQSSSYEQYF. The CDR3 DNA is TGTGCCAGCAGCCGGCAGAGTTCCTCCTACGAGCAGTACTTC.

This clonotype has just a few counts. The rearrangement links TRBV12-3 or TRBV12-4 to TRBJ2-2, with D maybe TRBD2 (5 bases). The ends were cut back, 5 bases at V and 3 bases at J, with 13 bases in the middle. The CDR3 covers 15 residues. The DNA of the CDR3 is TGTGCCAGCAGTCCTTCGGGATTGGACACCGGGGAGCTGTTTTTT. Amino acids: CASSPSGLDTGELFF.

Here the CDR3 reads CASSLSGGTMGNTIYF. The CDR3 coding sequence is TGTGCCAGCAGCCTAAGCGGGGGCACAATGGGAAACACCATATATTTT. The chain has TRBV28 and TRBJ1-3; tentative D call: TRBD1 (6 bases). V was pared by 6 bases and J by 4 bases, with 19 bases between. Germline V CDR1 and CDR2: MDHEN, SYDVKM. The CDR3 extends over 16 amino acids.

This sequence joins TRBV9 and TRBJ2-2; unclear D gene. Germline CDR1 SGDLS, CDR2 YYNGEE. The V end lost 4 bases, the J end lost 4 bases, and 5 bases lay between the germline ends. The CDR3 extends over 12 amino acids. The CDR3 here is CASSQFTGELFF. CDR3 in DNA: TGTGCCAGCAGCCAATTCACCGGGGAGCTGTTTTTT.

This chain links TRBV4-2 with TRBJ2-3, with D unresolved. The CDR3 is made up of 13 amino acids. CDR1 is LGHNA, CDR2 YNFKEQ, per germline. V dropped 0 bases and J dropped 7 bases, with 8 bases sitting between them. The CDR3 sequence: CASSQDPGNTQYF. The CDR3 DNA sequence: TGTGCCAGCAGCCAAGATCCTGGTAATACGCAGTATTTT.

This clonotype was seen a few times. The chain carries TRBV28 and TRBJ2-3; D remains unclear. The V end was cut by 5 bases, the J end by 8 bases, with 5 bases between. Per the germline V gene, CDR1 is MDHEN and CDR2 is SYDVKM. This CDR3 comprises 10 residues. The CDR3 sequence: CASSTSTQYF. In DNA, the CDR3 is TGTGCCAGCAGTACCAGTACGCAGTATTTT.

In this sample, this clonotype turned up a few times. The rearrangement uses TRBV14 and TRBJ2-7; 7 bases align to TRBD2. The CDR3 runs to 15 residues. In germline, CDR1 is SGHDN, CDR2 FVKESK. Trimming removed 0 bases from V and 6 bases from J; junction bases left unmatched: 8. The CDR3 is CASSQELATLVEQYF. In DNA, the CDR3 is TGTGCCAGCAGCCAAGAACTAGCGACCCTCGTCGAGCAGTACTTC.

This clonotype showed up many times. The V call is TRBV7-2, the J call TRBJ2-1; no reliable D call. CDR1 and CDR2 (germline): SGHTA, FQGNSA. Trimming took 3 bases from V and 1 from J, leaving 7 bases between them. The CDR3 consists of 14 residues. The chain's CDR3 is CASSLTPSYNEQFF. The CDR3 region has the DNA TGTGCCAGCAGCTTGACGCCTTCCTACAATGAGCAGTTCTTC. Full variable domain (rest looked up from reference TRBV7-2 and TRBJ2-1): GAGVSQSPSNKVTEKGKDVELRCDPISGHTALYWYRQSLGQGLEFLIYFQGNSAPDKSGLPSDRFSAERTGGSVSTLTIQRTQQEDSAVYLCASSLTPSYNEQFFGPGTRLTVL.

The V call is TRBV11-3, the J call TRBJ2-1, with TRBD1 matching 7 bases. V was pared by 5 bases and J by 4 bases, with 8 bases of the junction left unmatched. Per germline, CDR1 SGHNT and CDR2 YENEEA. This CDR3 comprises 15 residues. The CDR3, as DNA: TGTGCCAGCAGCCCCGGGACAGAGTATTACAATGAGCAGTTCTTC. Protein: CASSPGTEYYNEQFF.